This TCR beta chain was sequenced during a study of T cell repertoires in cytomegalovirus infection (dated by TCRdb to the late 2010s). Describing the broader study: Because public TCR beta signatures pointed to carriage of CMV infection together with the matching HLA type, the HLA type of each donor mattered for the analysis. Study-wide findings and limitations: The ex vivo response was dominated by HLA-C-restricted CMV-specific TCR beta clonotypes, which also provided the single most frequent clonotype in two of eight donors. Cumulative frequency of public TCR beta family members discriminated carriers of CMV infection plus the relevant HLA type in this cohort and an independent roughly 320-donor cohort.

This clonotype has a count of ten or more. The antigen it recognizes is unknown. No much larger clone exists at a distance of one base, and base qualities are not known. Sequencing took place on an Illumina HiSeq 1500. TCRdb trimmed the raw reads at Q25, called clones with MiXCR and kept productive beta chains. When rows share a CDR3 protein, they turn into one entry using the most common DNA and genes. The sample records approximately 500,000 distinct CDR3 sequences, around 10% of which are singletons. The ten most abundant clones make up 10% of the sample. The specimen sequenced was PBMCs. This sequence originates from a human donor in good health (CMV status not recorded). Some clones in this sample may be carry-over from other donors' samples.

The DNA sequence reads TGTGCCACCAGCAGGAGGGCAGGGTCAGAGACCCAGTACTTC. This gives the protein CATSRRAGSETQYF. The sequence links TRBV15 to TRBJ2-5; the D assignment is uncertain and may be TRBD1 or TRBD2, with 5 bases supporting each. CDR1 and CDR2, looked up from the germline V gene (reference sequence), are LNHNV and YYDKDF. The trim is 3 bases for V and 4 bases for J, with a gap of 12 bases between the germline ends. Inclusive of the bounding cysteine and phenylalanine, the CDR3 is 14 residues long. The retained sequence is limited to the CDR3, 42 bases, with the frame set at the first base.